These T cell receptor beta chains were read from a single sample in a study of shared clonotypes between healthy human individuals. Profiling relied on immunoSEQ multiplex PCR, and the TCRdb table lists in-frame clones only, not all of them. This sample has over a million clones, with approximately 70% found just once. The sample consisted of memory CD4+ T cells sorted from blood. The receptors stem from a man aged 18 to 29 in good health. CDR3s include the opening cysteine and the closing phenylalanine or tryptophan. A D gene is named only where the DNA matches it firmly. Some rows mark clone size as missing; the rest say once, few, many or name a class of expanded clone.

J gene | D gene | V gene | clone size | CDR3 protein | CDR3 DNA
TRBJ1-3 | . | TRBV9 | . | CASSVGGSAADTIYF | TGTGCCAGCAGCGTGGGGGGCTCGGCCGCGGACACCATATATTTT
TRBJ1-1 | . | TRBV10-3 | . | CAISDPTGKGNTEAFF | TGTGCCATCAGTGACCCGACAGGAAAGGGGAACACTGAAGCTTTCTTT
TRBJ1-2 | TRBD1 | TRBV10-3 | . | CAITQGQGHEGYTF | TGTGCCATCACCCAGGGACAGGGACACGAAGGCTACACCTTC
TRBJ2-1 | TRBD2 | TRBV27 | few | CASSLRRGEYNEQFF | TGTGCCAGCAGTTTAAGGCGGGGGGAATACAATGAGCAGTTCTTC
TRBJ1-1 | . | TRBV5-1 | few | CASSLGHKTEAFF | TGCGCCAGCAGCCTCGGACATAAGACTGAAGCTTTCTTT
TRBJ1-5 | TRBD1 | TRBV19 | . | CASSIYPPGQGSQPQHF | TGTGCCAGTAGTATCTACCCGCCGGGACAGGGGAGTCAGCCCCAGCATTTT
TRBJ2-1 | . | TRBV30 | . | CAWSRGNRYNEQFF | TGTGCCTGGAGTCGCGGAAATCGGTACAATGAGCAGTTCTTC
TRBJ2-3 | . | TRBV2 | . | CASTGAQDTQYF | TGTGCCAGCACTGGGGCGCAAGATACGCAGTATTTT
TRBJ2-2 | . | TRBV7-9 | few | CASSHRVTGELFF | TGTGCCAGCAGCCACAGGGTCACCGGGGAGCTGTTTTTT
TRBJ2-3 | . | TRBV7-3 | . | CASSMGTFTDTQYF | TGTGCCAGCTCTATGGGGACCTTCACAGATACGCAGTATTTT
TRBJ1-2 | . | TRBV5-1 | . | CASSLDQTGFPNYGYTF | TGCGCCAGCAGCTTGGATCAAACCGGGTTTCCTAACTATGGCTACACCTTC
TRBJ2-4 | TRBD1 | TRBV5-8 | . | CASTGTGGAKNIQYF | TGTGCCAGCACAGGGACAGGGGGAGCCAAAAACATTCAGTACTTC
TRBJ2-3 | . | TRBV2 | . | CASRPFSRASTDTQYF | TGTGCCAGCAGGCCATTTAGTCGGGCTAGCACAGATACGCAGTATTTT
TRBJ1-2 | TRBD1 | TRBV5-4 | once | CASSSTGTGGESGYTF | TGTGCCAGCAGCTCGACCGGGACAGGGGGCGAGAGTGGCTACACCTTC
TRBJ2-5 | TRBD2 | TRBV6-1 | . | CASSRLADRETQYF | TGTGCCAGCAGTCGACTAGCGGATCGAGAGACCCAGTACTTC
TRBJ2-3 | TRBD2 | TRBV7-2 | . | CASSFVAGGASTDTQYF | TGTGCCAGCAGCTTTGTAGCGGGGGGTGCTAGCACAGATACGCAGTATTTT
TRBJ1-5 | . | TRBV19 | few | CASSIAGGNQPQHF | TGTGCCAGTAGTATCGCGGGGGGCAATCAGCCCCAGCATTTT
TRBJ2-7 | TRBD1 | TRBV12-5 | . | CASGGDRITYEQYF | TGTGCTAGTGGAGGGGACAGGATAACCTACGAGCAGTACTTC
TRBJ1-4 | . | TRBV6-5 | . | CASSLRGLTNEKLFF | TGTGCCAGCAGTCTCAGGGGTTTGACTAATGAAAAACTGTTTTTT
TRBJ2-1 | TRBD2 | TRBV27 | . | CASSPVGGYEQFF | TGTGCCAGCAGTCCGGTGGGGGGGTATGAGCAGTTCTTC
TRBJ2-1 | TRBD2 | TRBV7-6 | . | CASSLTSGGWNEQFF | TGTGCCAGCAGCTTGACTAGCGGGGGTTGGAATGAGCAGTTCTTC
TRBJ1-6 | . | TRBV5-4 | . | CASSLGQGNSPLHF | TGTGCCAGCAGCTTGGGGCAGGGGAATTCACCCCTCCACTTT
TRBJ2-3 | . | TRBV6-5 | . | CASSAQDTQYF | TGTGCCAGCAGTGCTCAGGATACGCAGTATTTT
TRBJ1-2 | . | TRBV5-6 | few | CASSMWASPKSSGYTF | TGTGCCAGCAGTATGTGGGCCTCCCCAAAGTCGAGTGGCTACACCTTC
TRBJ1-1 | TRBD1 | TRBV7-3 | . | CASSPQAGTAYTEAFF | TGTGCCAGCAGCCCCCAGGCCGGGACAGCTTACACTGAAGCTTTCTTT
TRBJ2-7 | TRBD1 | TRBV28 | . | CASKTGEIEQYF | TGTGCCAGCAAGACAGGGGAGATCGAGCAGTACTTC
TRBJ1-1 | TRBD1 | TRBV18 | few | CASSPQGDRDHEAFF | TGTGCCAGCTCACCCCAGGGGGACAGGGACCATGAAGCTTTCTTT
TRBJ2-1 | TRBD2 | TRBV6-5 | once | CASSSAGTKYNEQFF | TGTGCCAGCAGTTCGGCCGGGACTAAATACAATGAGCAGTTCTTC
TRBJ1-4 | . | TRBV19 | . | CASSTQGATNEKLFF | TGTGCCAGTAGTACACAGGGTGCAACTAATGAAAAACTGTTTTTT